These 17 T cell receptor beta chains originate from one sample sequenced in a study of blood T cell repertoires in COVID-19. Sequencing used immunoSEQ multiplex PCR; TCRdb keeps in-frame clones, though not all of them. The table records about 210,000 clones, 92% of them present only once. Sequenced material: peripheral blood. The receptors were sampled from a man aged 25-40 years with acute or convalescent COVID-19.

J is TRBJ2-3 and V is TRBV6-6; unclear D gene. From germline, CDR1 is MNHNY and CDR2 SVGAGI (reference sequence). The CDR3 totals 14 residues. The V end lost 2 bases, the J end lost 6 bases, and 12 bases lay between the germline ends. The CDR3 sequence is CASSYIAAEDTQYF. In DNA, the CDR3 is TGTGCCAGCAGTTACATCGCGGCCGAGGATACGCAGTATTTT.

There are a few counts of this clone. V and J are TRBV29-1 and TRBJ2-4; TRBD1 might be the D (5 bases). Trimming took off 4 bases at V and 7 bases at J, with 8 bases between the two ends. The V gene's germline CDR1 is SQVTM and CDR2 ANQGSEA. The CDR3 has 11 amino acids. The CDR3 is CSVARANIQYF. The CDR3 region has the DNA TGCAGCGTTGCCAGGGCCAACATTCAGTACTTC.

The genes are TRBV11-3 and TRBJ2-2, with 8 bases aligning to TRBD1. V dropped 5 bases and J dropped 0; count of bases not matched to a gene: 2. CDR3 length: 15 residues. Germline values: CDR1 SGHNT, CDR2 YENEEA. CDR3 loop: CASSQGAANTGELFF. Here the CDR3 DNA reads TGTGCCAGCAGCCAGGGGGCCGCGAACACCGGGGAGCTGTTTTTT. The complete variable domain, with remaining parts taken from reference TRBV11-3 and TRBJ2-2, reads EAGVVQSPRYKIIEKKQPVAFWCNPISGHNTLYWYLQNLGQGPELLIRYENEEAVDDSQLPKDRFSAERLKGVDSTLKIQPAELGDSAVYLCASSQGAANTGELFFGEGSRLTVL.

The chain carries TRBV2 and TRBJ1-1; D might be TRBD1 (5 bases). The CDR3 is 11 residues long. Germline V gives CDR1 SNHLY, CDR2 FYNNEI. V lost 6 bases to trimming and J lost 4 bases, with 6 bases between them. CDR3 sequence: CASRQGTEAFF. DNA for the CDR3: TGTGCCAGCAGGCAGGGCACTGAAGCTTTCTTT.

This chain uses TRBV13 with TRBJ2-5; possible D gene TRBD2, 5 bases. Germline loops: CDR1 PRHDT, CDR2 FYEKMQ (reference sequence). This CDR3 has 14 residues. V dropped 2 bases and J dropped 5 bases, with 12 bases sitting between them. This CDR3 is CASSLLGRGETQYF. The CDR3 coding sequence is TGTGCCAGCAGCTTACTCGGCCGAGGGGAGACCCAGTACTTC.

The chain links TRBV9 to TRBJ1-5; 7 bases agree with TRBD1. This CDR3 has 15 residues. After removal of 4 bases from V and 3 bases from J, the junction contained 7 bases not matched to a gene. The V gene's germline CDR1 is SGDLS and CDR2 YYNGEE. The CDR3 coding sequence is TGTGCCAGCAGCATGGGACAGCTAGCCAATCAGCCCCAGCATTTT. As protein: CASSMGQLANQPQHF.

This clone was found once. The rearrangement joins TRBV5-1 to TRBJ1-1; tentatively, D is TRBD1 (5 bases). The CDR3 spans 16 residues. The germline V gene has CDR1 SGHRS and CDR2 YFSETQ. V was cut by 3 bases and J by 3 bases, with 18 bases left in between. The CDR3 DNA sequence: TGCGCCAGCAGCTCTACCATCCAGGGTGGGGACACTGAAGCTTTCTTT. This encodes CASSSTIQGGDTEAFF.

Worth noting for this clone: One junction end disagrees with the germline gene, perhaps due to a read error. The chain joins TRBV28 to TRBJ1-1, with a possible D match to TRBD1 (5 bases). The germline V gene has CDR1 MDHEN and CDR2 SYDVKM. This CDR3 spans 12 amino acids. CDR3 coding DNA: TGTGCCAGCAGTGACAGCGGGAACCGCTCTCTTTTT. This sequence encodes CASSDSGNRSLF.

The chain is built from TRBV19 and TRBJ2-3; D is possibly TRBD1 (6 bases). V lost 8 bases, J lost 3 bases, and 15 bases lay in between. Germline V CDR1 and CDR2: LNHDA, SQIVND (reference sequence). The CDR3 has 14 amino acids. The CDR3 spells CASSGEGGTDTQYF. Written as DNA, the CDR3 is TGTGCCAGTTCAGGGGAAGGGGGTACAGATACGCAGTATTTT. The full variable domain, completed using reference TRBV19 and TRBJ2-3, is DGGITQSPKYLFRKEGQNVTLSCEQNLNHDAMYWYRQDPGQGLRLIYYSQIVNDFQKGDIAEGYSVSREKKESFPLTVTSAQKNPTAFYLCASSGEGGTDTQYFGPGTRLTVL.

This chain links TRBV19 with TRBJ1-1; possible D gene TRBD1, 5 bases. V dropped 3 bases and J dropped 1 base, with 12 bases sitting between them. In germline, CDR1 is LNHDA, CDR2 SQIVND (reference sequence). This CDR3 has 15 residues. The CDR3 reads CASSMPDSQNTEAFF. CDR3 nucleotides: TGTGCCAGTAGTATGCCCGACAGCCAGAACACTGAAGCTTTCTTT.

The chain links TRBV19 to TRBJ2-1; D possibly corresponds to TRBD1 (6 bases). CDR3 size: 14 residues. Germline CDR1 and CDR2: LNHDA and SQIVND (reference sequence). The V gene lost 5 bases and the J gene lost 1 base, with 9 bases spanning the gap. The CDR3 sequence: CASSPDRSYNEQFF. Here the CDR3 DNA reads TGTGCCAGTAGTCCTGACAGGTCCTACAATGAGCAGTTCTTC.

This chain links TRBV6-5 with TRBJ2-2; D gene uncertain. Trimming cost V 3 bases and J 7 bases, with 6 bases left between them. The CDR3 loop spans 12 amino acids. Germline V lookup: CDR1 MNHEY, CDR2 SVGAGI. The CDR3 region has the DNA TGTGCCAGCAGTTATTCGGGCGGGGAGCTGTTTTTT. It yields the protein CASSYSGGELFF.

The chain uses TRBV24-1 and TRBJ1-3; 10 positions agree with TRBD1. Trimming removed 5 bases from V and 0 bases from J; junction bases left unmatched: 6. CDR3 length: 17 residues. Germline-derived CDR1 and CDR2 are KGHDR and SFDVKD. Here the CDR3 DNA reads TGTGCCACCAGTGTGGGACAGGGGATTAGCTCTGGAAACACCATATATTTT. Protein sequence: CATSVGQGISSGNTIYF.

The chain carries TRBV5-8 and TRBJ2-2, with D possibly TRBD1 on 6 matching bases. The CDR3 has 15 residues. Trimming removed 3 bases at V and 7 bases at J, with 16 bases between. CDR1 and CDR2 from the germline V gene are SGHTS and YDEGEE. Written as DNA, the CDR3 is TGTGCCAGCAGCTATACAGGGAGTGCAAGCGGGGAGCTGTTTTTT. Translation gives CASSYTGSASGELFF.

The chain couples TRBV27 to TRBJ1-5; D may be TRBD1 (5 bases). Germline V gene sequence: CDR1 MNHEY, CDR2 SMNVEV (reference sequence). CDR3 length equals 17 residues. The V gene lost 6 bases and the J gene lost 1 base, with 19 bases spanning the gap. CDR3 sequence reads: CASSSLQGFTSNQPQHF. The CDR3 DNA sequence: TGTGCCAGCAGCTCACTGCAGGGTTTCACCAGCAATCAGCCCCAGCATTTT.

V usage is TRBV6-5 and J usage is TRBJ2-1, with D perhaps matching TRBD2 (6 bases). The CDR3 extends over 15 amino acids. CDR1 and CDR2 (germline): MNHEY, SVGAGI. Deletions cut 6 bases from V and 10 bases from J, with 22 bases between. The CDR3 DNA sequence: TGTGCCAGCAGGCCCGGGAGCCTGAGTAAAGAGGAGCAGTTCTTC. Protein sequence: CASRPGSLSKEEQFF.

The chain carries TRBV3-1 (or the pseudogene TRBV3-2) and TRBJ2-5, with no clear D. Per germline, CDR1 LGHDT and CDR2 YNNKEL (reference sequence). Trimming pared 2 bases from V and 5 bases from J, leaving 6 bases between. This CDR3 is 12 amino acids long. In DNA form, the CDR3 reads TGTGCCAGCAGCCAACAAGCTGAGACCCAGTACTTC. Translated: CASSQQAETQYF.